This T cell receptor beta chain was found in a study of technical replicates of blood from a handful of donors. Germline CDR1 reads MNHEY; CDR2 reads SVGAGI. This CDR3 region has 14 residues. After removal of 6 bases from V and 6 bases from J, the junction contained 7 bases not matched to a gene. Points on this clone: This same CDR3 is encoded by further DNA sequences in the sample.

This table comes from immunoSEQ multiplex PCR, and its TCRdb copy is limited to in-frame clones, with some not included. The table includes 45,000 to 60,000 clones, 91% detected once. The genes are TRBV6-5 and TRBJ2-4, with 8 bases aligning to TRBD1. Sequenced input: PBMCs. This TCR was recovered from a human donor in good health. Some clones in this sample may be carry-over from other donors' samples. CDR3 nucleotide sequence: TGTGCCAGCAGAGCAGGGGGCCGAGGAAACATTCAGTACTTC. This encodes CASRAGGRGNIQYF.